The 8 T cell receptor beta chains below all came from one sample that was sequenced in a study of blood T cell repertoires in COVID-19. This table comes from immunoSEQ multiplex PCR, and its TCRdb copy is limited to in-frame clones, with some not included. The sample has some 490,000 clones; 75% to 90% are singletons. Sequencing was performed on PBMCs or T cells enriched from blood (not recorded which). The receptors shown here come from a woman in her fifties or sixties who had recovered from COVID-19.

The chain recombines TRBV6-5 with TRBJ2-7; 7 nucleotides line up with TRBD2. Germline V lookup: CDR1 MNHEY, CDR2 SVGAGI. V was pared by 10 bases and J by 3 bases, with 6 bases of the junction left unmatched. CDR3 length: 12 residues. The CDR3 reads CATMGRGYEQYF. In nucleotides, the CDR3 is TGTGCCACTATGGGGAGGGGCTACGAGCAGTACTTC.

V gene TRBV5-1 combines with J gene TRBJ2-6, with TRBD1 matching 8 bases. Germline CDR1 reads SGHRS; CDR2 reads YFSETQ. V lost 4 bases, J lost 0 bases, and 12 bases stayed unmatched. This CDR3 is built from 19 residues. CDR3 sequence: CASSPGSTGASSGANVLTF. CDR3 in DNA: TGCGCCAGCAGCCCTGGGTCGACAGGGGCAAGCTCTGGGGCCAACGTCCTGACTTTC.

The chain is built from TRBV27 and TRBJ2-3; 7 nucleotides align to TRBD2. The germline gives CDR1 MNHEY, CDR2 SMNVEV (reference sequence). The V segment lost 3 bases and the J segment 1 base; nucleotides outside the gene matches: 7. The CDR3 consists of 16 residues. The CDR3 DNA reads TGTGCCAGCAGTTTCCTCCTTACTAGCGGCACAGATACGCAGTATTTT. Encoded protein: CASSFLLTSGTDTQYF.

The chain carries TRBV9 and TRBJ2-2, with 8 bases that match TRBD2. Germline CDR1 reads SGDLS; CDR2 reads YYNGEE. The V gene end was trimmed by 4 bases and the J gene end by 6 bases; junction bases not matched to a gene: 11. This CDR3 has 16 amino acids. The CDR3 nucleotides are TGTGCCAGCAGCCCCAGGGGACTAGAGGGGGCCGGGGAGCTGTTTTTT. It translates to CASSPRGLEGAGELFF.

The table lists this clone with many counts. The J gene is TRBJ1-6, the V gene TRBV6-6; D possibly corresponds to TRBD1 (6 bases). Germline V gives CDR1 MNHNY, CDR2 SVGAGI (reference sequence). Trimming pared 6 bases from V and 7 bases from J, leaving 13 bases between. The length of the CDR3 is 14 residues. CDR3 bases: TGTGCCAGCAGGTCCACAGGGATAAATTCACCCCTCCACTTT. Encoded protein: CASRSTGINSPLHF.

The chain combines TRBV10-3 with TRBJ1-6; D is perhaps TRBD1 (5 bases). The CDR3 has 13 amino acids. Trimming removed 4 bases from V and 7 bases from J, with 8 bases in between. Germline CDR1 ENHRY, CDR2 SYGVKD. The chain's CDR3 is CAISGQPNSPLHF. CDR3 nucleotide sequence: TGTGCCATCAGTGGACAGCCAAATTCACCCCTCCACTTT.

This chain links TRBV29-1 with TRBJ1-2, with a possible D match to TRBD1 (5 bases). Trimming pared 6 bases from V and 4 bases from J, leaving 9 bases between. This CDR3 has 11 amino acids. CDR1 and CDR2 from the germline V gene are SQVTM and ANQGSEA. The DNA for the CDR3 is TGCAGCGTAGGGGAGGGCTATGGCTACACCTTC. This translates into CSVGEGYGYTF.

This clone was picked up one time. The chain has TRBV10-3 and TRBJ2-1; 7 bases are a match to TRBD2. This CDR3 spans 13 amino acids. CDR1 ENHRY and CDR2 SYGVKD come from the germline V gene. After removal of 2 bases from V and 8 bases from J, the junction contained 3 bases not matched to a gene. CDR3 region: CAISEGLEDEQFF. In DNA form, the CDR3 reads TGTGCCATCAGTGAGGGACTAGAAGATGAGCAGTTCTTC.